A selection of T cell receptor beta chains follows, all from one sample in a study of PD-1 blockade in classical Hodgkin lymphoma. Libraries were prepared by immunoSEQ multiplex PCR; TCRdb keeps only in-frame clonotypes and omits some of them. The sample has some 14,000 clones; 85% to 90% are singletons. This specimen consisted of peripheral blood mononuclear cells (PBMCs), obtained at baseline. The receptors derive from a human donor with classical Hodgkin lymphoma. Each CDR3 is given with its conserved first and last residue. The order of the fields is J gene, clone size, D gene, V gene, CDR3 DNA, CDR3 protein. The D gene is left open where the match is weak. A clone size is listed for some rows: how often the clone was seen (once, few, many), or a class if it is expanded.

TRBJ1-1 | . | TRBD1 | TRBV7-2 | TGTGCCAGCAGTCGACCAGCCGGGACAGGGACTCTTCCCACTGAAGCTTTCTTT | CASSRPAGTGTLPTEAFF
TRBJ2-5 | . | . | TRBV7-9 | TGTGCCAGCAGCCTTGCCGTGGGGCAAGAGACCCAGTACTTC | CASSLAVGQETQYF
TRBJ1-1 | once | . | TRBV29-1 | TGCAGCGTTCACAACGGGGGTGAAGCTTTCTTT | CSVHNGGEAFF
TRBJ1-5 | . | TRBD1 | TRBV5-8 | TGTGCCAGCAGCGCCGGGACAGGGGGTTTTCAGCCCCAGCATTTT | CASSAGTGGFQPQHF
TRBJ1-3 | once | . | TRBV6-6 | TGTGCCAGCAGTTACGGGGACACCATATATTTT | CASSYGDTIYF
TRBJ1-4 | . | . | TRBV7-9 | TGTGCCAGCAGCTTAGTCCCCCTCGGGGTGGCTAATGAAAAACTGTTTTTT | CASSLVPLGVANEKLFF
TRBJ1-6 | . | . | TRBV14 | TGTGCCAGCAGCCAAGGGACAGCCTTTTATAATTCACCCCTCCACTTT | CASSQGTAFYNSPLHF
TRBJ2-7 | few | . | TRBV10-2 | TGCGCCAGCAGTGAAGAGGTCTCCTACGAGCAGTACTTC | CASSEEVSYEQYF
TRBJ2-7 | . | . | TRBV5-6 | TGTGCCAGCAGCTTGGGGGGCTGGGGAGGATACGAGCAGTACTTC | CASSLGGWGGYEQYF
TRBJ2-3 | . | TRBD2 | TRBV27 | TGTGCCAGCAGTTTGGAATACGGACTAGCGTCCTTAGATACGCAGTATTTT | CASSLEYGLASLDTQYF
TRBJ2-1 | . | . | TRBV4-1 | TGCGCCAGCAGCCAAGATCGGATGAATGAGCAGTTCTTC | CASSQDRMNEQFF
TRBJ1-4 | . | . | TRBV7-2 | TGTGCCAGCAGCTTGCGGGGCCTGGGCGAAAAACTGTTTTTT | CASSLRGLGEKLFF
TRBJ1-1 | once | TRBD1 | TRBV9 | TGTGCCAGCAGCGGACAGGGATTGAACACTGAAGCTTTCTTT | CASSGQGLNTEAFF
TRBJ2-6 | . | . | TRBV5-1 | TGCGCCAGCAGCTTGGTCTATTTAGGTGGTGGGGCCAACGTCCTGACTTTC | CASSLVYLGGGANVLTF
TRBJ2-3 | . | TRBD1 | TRBV30 | TGTGCCTGGAGTGACCTTTATGACAGGGGGCCGAATACGCAGTATTTT | CAWSDLYDRGPNTQYF
TRBJ2-1 | . | TRBD2 | TRBV9 | TGTGCCAGCAGCGTCGGGACTAGCTATGAGCAGTTCTTC | CASSVGTSYEQFF
TRBJ2-7 | . | TRBD1 | TRBV18 | TGTGCCAGCTCACTTCGGACAGGCCTCTACGAGCAGTACTTC | CASSLRTGLYEQYF
TRBJ2-3 | . | . | TRBV11-1 | TGTGCCAGCAGCTTAGCGATGAGAGGGCCTAAAGATACGCAGTATTTT | CASSLAMRGPKDTQYF
TRBJ2-5 | . | . | TRBV28 | TGTGCCAGCAGCCCTGAGGCAGGGATAGAGACCCAGTACTTC | CASSPEAGIETQYF
TRBJ1-1 | . | TRBD1 | TRBV27 | TGTGCCAGCAGTTTGGGACAGGGGCCCACTGAAGCTTTCTTT | CASSLGQGPTEAFF
TRBJ2-2 | once | TRBD1 | TRBV29-1 | TGCAGCGTTGAGGGGTCGGTGGACAGGGGAGACACCGGGGAGCTGTTTTTT | CSVEGSVDRGDTGELFF
TRBJ2-5 | . | . | TRBV7-9 | TGTGCCAGCAGCTTATCGGGAGAAGAGACCCAGTACTTC | CASSLSGEETQYF
TRBJ1-3 | . | TRBD1 | TRBV11-2 | TGTGCCAGCAGCTACTCCGGGACAGGGGGAAACACCATATATTTT | CASSYSGTGGNTIYF
TRBJ1-1 | . | . | TRBV4-1 | TGCGCCAGCAGTCCTCGGGCGGGTATGAACACTGAAGCTTTCTTT | CASSPRAGMNTEAFF
TRBJ1-5 | . | TRBD1 | TRBV2 | TGTGCCAGCAAGGACAGGGGGCGCGACAATCAGCCCCAGCATTTT | CASKDRGRDNQPQHF
TRBJ2-5 | . | TRBD2 | TRBV5-1 | TGCGCCAGCAGCCCGGTAGCGGGGGGTGGTGAGACCCAGTACTTC | CASSPVAGGGETQYF
TRBJ2-1 | once | TRBD2 | TRBV11-3 | TGTGCCAGCAGCTTCCCGGGACTAGCGGGGAGATCCTCGAACTACAATGAGCAGTTCTTC | CASSFPGLAGRSSNYNEQFF
TRBJ2-2 | . | . | TRBV28 | TGTGCCAGCAGCCCGCTAACGGACGGGGGCGCCGGGGAGCTGTTTTTT | CASSPLTDGGAGELFF
TRBJ2-7 | . | . | TRBV5-6 | TGTGCCAGCAGCTTAAAGGAGGGGGGTCCCCCTGGGGAGCAGTACTTC | CASSLKEGGPPGEQYF
TRBJ2-7 | . | TRBD2 | TRBV7-8 | TGTGCCAGCAGCTTAGGGGCTAGCGGCCTGGGGGAGCAGTACTTC | CASSLGASGLGEQYF
TRBJ1-5 | . | . | TRBV6-5 | TGTGCCAGCAGTTACTCTGGTAGCAATCAGCCCCAGCATTTT | CASSYSGSNQPQHF